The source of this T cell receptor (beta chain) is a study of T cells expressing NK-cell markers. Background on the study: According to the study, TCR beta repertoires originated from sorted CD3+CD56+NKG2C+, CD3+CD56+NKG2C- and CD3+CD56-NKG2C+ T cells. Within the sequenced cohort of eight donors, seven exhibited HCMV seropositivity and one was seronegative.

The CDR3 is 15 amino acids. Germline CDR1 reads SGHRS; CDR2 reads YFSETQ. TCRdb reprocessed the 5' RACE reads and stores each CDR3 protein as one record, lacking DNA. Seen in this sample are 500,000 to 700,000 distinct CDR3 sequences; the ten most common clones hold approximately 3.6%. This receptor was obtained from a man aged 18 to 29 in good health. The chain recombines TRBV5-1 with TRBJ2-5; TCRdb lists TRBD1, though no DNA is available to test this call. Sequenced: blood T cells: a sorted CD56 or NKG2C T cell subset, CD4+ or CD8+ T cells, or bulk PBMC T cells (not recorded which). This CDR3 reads CASSLAGSQAETQYF.